These T cell receptor beta chains were read from a single sample in a study of blood T cell repertoires in COVID-19. TCRdb keeps only in-frame clones here, not all; method: immunoSEQ multiplex PCR. The sample shows over 60,000 clones, less than 95% of them seen only once. Sequenced material: peripheral blood. The origin of the receptors is a man aged 45 to 65 with COVID-19, enrolled during active disease. The CDR3 runs from the conserved cysteine through the conserved F or W. D genes are given only for firm matches. Rows may omit the clone size; those that give it use once, few, many or a size class.

V gene: TRBV20-1; D gene: -; clone size: -; J gene: TRBJ2-3; CDR3 DNA: TGCAGTGCACAGAATTTTGATACGCAGTATTTT; CDR3 protein: CSAQNFDTQYF
V gene: TRBV6-1; D gene: TRBD1; clone size: -; J gene: TRBJ1-4; CDR3 DNA: TGTGCCAGCAGTGAAAGACAGGGGGCGGCAACTAATGAAAAACTGTTTTTT; CDR3 protein: CASSERQGAATNEKLFF
V gene: TRBV19; D gene: TRBD1; clone size: -; J gene: TRBJ2-3; CDR3 DNA: TGTGCCAGTAGTATAGATCTATGGGACAGGGCAACCACAGATACGCAGTATTTT; CDR3 protein: CASSIDLWDRATTDTQYF
V gene: TRBV3-1/TRBV3-2; D gene: -; clone size: -; J gene: TRBJ1-2; CDR3 DNA: TGTGCCAGCAGCCAAGATGTTCTCGGGGGCTATGGCTACACCTTC; CDR3 protein: CASSQDVLGGYGYTF
V gene: TRBV3-1/TRBV3-2; D gene: TRBD1; clone size: few; J gene: TRBJ2-3; CDR3 DNA: TGTGCCAGCAGCGCAGGGACAGCTAGCACAGATACGCAGTATTTT; CDR3 protein: CASSAGTASTDTQYF
V gene: TRBV15; D gene: -; clone size: -; J gene: TRBJ1-5; CDR3 DNA: TGTGCCACCAGTGGCCGGGGACACGACAATCAGCCCCAGCATTTT; CDR3 protein: CATSGRGHDNQPQHF
V gene: TRBV7-8; D gene: TRBD1; clone size: -; J gene: TRBJ2-3; CDR3 DNA: TGTGCCAGCAGCTTAGCGCAAACAGGGGCGGATACGCAGTATTTT; CDR3 protein: CASSLAQTGADTQYF
V gene: TRBV3-1/TRBV3-2; D gene: TRBD2; clone size: once; J gene: TRBJ2-3; CDR3 DNA: TGTGCCAGCAGCCAGGCGGGAGAGGCAGATACGCAGTATTTT; CDR3 protein: CASSQAGEADTQYF
V gene: TRBV29-1; D gene: TRBD1; clone size: -; J gene: TRBJ1-4; CDR3 DNA: TGCAGCGTTGCAGGGACAGCAACTAATGAAAAACTGTTTTTT; CDR3 protein: CSVAGTATNEKLFF
V gene: TRBV19; D gene: TRBD1; clone size: -; J gene: TRBJ2-1; CDR3 DNA: TGTGCCAGGACAGTTGGGACAGGGATTTATGAGCAGTTCTTC; CDR3 protein: CARTVGTGIYEQFF
V gene: TRBV27; D gene: TRBD1; clone size: -; J gene: TRBJ2-5; CDR3 DNA: TGTGCCAGCAGTCAATGGGACAGGGTCCAAGAGACCCAGTACTTC; CDR3 protein: CASSQWDRVQETQYF
V gene: TRBV14; D gene: -; clone size: -; J gene: TRBJ1-1; CDR3 DNA: TGTGCCAGCAGCCAAGGGTGGGGCGTCTACACTGAAGCTTTCTTT; CDR3 protein: CASSQGWGVYTEAFF
V gene: TRBV7-2; D gene: -; clone size: -; J gene: TRBJ2-6; CDR3 DNA: TGTGCCAGCAGCTTATCGGACCCTCGGGGGTCTGGGGCCAACGTCCTGACTTTC; CDR3 protein: CASSLSDPRGSGANVLTF
V gene: TRBV6-5; D gene: -; clone size: -; J gene: TRBJ2-1; CDR3 DNA: TGTGCCAGCAGCCCCTCGACAGGCAATGAGCAGTTCTTC; CDR3 protein: CASSPSTGNEQFF
V gene: TRBV11-2; D gene: TRBD2; clone size: -; J gene: TRBJ2-3; CDR3 DNA: TGTGCCAGCAGCTTGGGGGGACTAGCGGACACAGATACGCAGTATTTT; CDR3 protein: CASSLGGLADTDTQYF
V gene: TRBV6-6; D gene: -; clone size: -; J gene: TRBJ1-4; CDR3 DNA: TGTGCCAGCAGACGGGAGGGCGCTAATGAAAAACTGTTTTTT; CDR3 protein: CASRREGANEKLFF
V gene: TRBV3-1/TRBV3-2; D gene: -; clone size: -; J gene: TRBJ2-7; CDR3 DNA: TGTGCCAGCAGCCAAGTTCGAAGGAGCGAGCAGTACTTC; CDR3 protein: CASSQVRRSEQYF
V gene: TRBV7-9; D gene: -; clone size: -; J gene: TRBJ2-2; CDR3 DNA: TGTGCCAGCAGCCCGTCTTGGGGGCGGAGAGACACCGGGGAGCTGTTTTTT; CDR3 protein: CASSPSWGRRDTGELFF
V gene: TRBV28; D gene: TRBD2; clone size: -; J gene: TRBJ2-1; CDR3 DNA: TGTGCCAGCAGCCTAACACTAGCGGGAGCCTACAATGAGCAGTTCTTC; CDR3 protein: CASSLTLAGAYNEQFF
V gene: TRBV5-8; D gene: -; clone size: -; J gene: TRBJ1-1; CDR3 DNA: TGTGCCAGCAGCTCGGGTCGGGGGAGAGACACTGAAGCTTTCTTT; CDR3 protein: CASSSGRGRDTEAFF
V gene: TRBV5-4; D gene: TRBD2; clone size: -; J gene: TRBJ2-5; CDR3 DNA: TGTGCCAGCAGCTTGGGCCTAGCGGGATGGGACCAAGAGACCCAGTACTTC; CDR3 protein: CASSLGLAGWDQETQYF
V gene: TRBV10-3; D gene: TRBD1; clone size: once; J gene: TRBJ2-1; CDR3 DNA: TGTGCCATCAGTGAGTCCGGGACAGGAGCTAACAATGAGCAGTTCTTC; CDR3 protein: CAISESGTGANNEQFF
V gene: TRBV5-8; D gene: -; clone size: -; J gene: TRBJ1-4; CDR3 DNA: TGTGCCAGCAGCGGAGGCCTGGGGTTTGGTGAAAAACTGTTTTTT; CDR3 protein: CASSGGLGFGEKLFF
V gene: TRBV4-3; D gene: -; clone size: -; J gene: TRBJ2-7; CDR3 DNA: TGCGCCAGCAGCCAAGTTTGGGCTAAGACCGTGTACGAGCAGTACTTC; CDR3 protein: CASSQVWAKTVYEQYF
V gene: TRBV28; D gene: -; clone size: -; J gene: TRBJ1-1; CDR3 DNA: TGTGCCAGCAGACCTCACCGGGTTGAAGCTTTCTTT; CDR3 protein: CASRPHRVEAFF
V gene: TRBV12-3/TRBV12-4; D gene: -; clone size: -; J gene: TRBJ2-7; CDR3 DNA: TGTGCCAGCACGAGGTTGAAAAAGCAGTACTTC; CDR3 protein: CASTRLKKQYF
V gene: TRBV9; D gene: -; clone size: -; J gene: TRBJ2-3; CDR3 DNA: TGTGCCAGCAGCGTAGACCCAGGGGTAGATACGCAGTATTTT; CDR3 protein: CASSVDPGVDTQYF
V gene: TRBV28; D gene: TRBD2; clone size: -; J gene: TRBJ2-7; CDR3 DNA: TGTGCCAGCAGCCACCGGACTAGCGGGGGGTACGAGCAGTACTTC; CDR3 protein: CASSHRTSGGYEQYF
V gene: TRBV28; D gene: -; clone size: once; J gene: TRBJ1-5; CDR3 DNA: TGTGCCAGCAGCCGGCAGGGAAATCAGCCCCAGCATTTT; CDR3 protein: CASSRQGNQPQHF
V gene: TRBV5-6; D gene: -; clone size: -; J gene: TRBJ2-3; CDR3 DNA: TGTGCCAGCAGCTTATCATCCTACCCCACAGATACGCAGTATTTT; CDR3 protein: CASSLSSYPTDTQYF
V gene: TRBV19; D gene: TRBD1; clone size: -; J gene: TRBJ2-7; CDR3 DNA: TGTGCCAGTAGCCCCTACGGGACAGGTGCCTCCTACGAGCAGTACTTC; CDR3 protein: CASSPYGTGASYEQYF
V gene: TRBV6-5; D gene: TRBD1; clone size: -; J gene: TRBJ2-7; CDR3 DNA: TGTGCCAGCAGTCGAGGGACAGGGGTCGAGCAGTACTTC; CDR3 protein: CASSRGTGVEQYF
V gene: TRBV11-2; D gene: -; clone size: -; J gene: TRBJ2-7; CDR3 DNA: TGTGCCAGCAGCTTAGAGATAGATCCTTACGAGCAGTACTTC; CDR3 protein: CASSLEIDPYEQYF
V gene: TRBV6-5; D gene: -; clone size: -; J gene: TRBJ1-1; CDR3 DNA: TGTGCCAGCTTGCGTAGCACTGAAGCTTTCTTT; CDR3 protein: CASLRSTEAFF
V gene: TRBV6-5; D gene: TRBD1; clone size: -; J gene: TRBJ2-3; CDR3 DNA: TGTGCCAGCCACCGGGACAGGGTAATAGATACGCAGTATTTT; CDR3 protein: CASHRDRVIDTQYF
V gene: TRBV5-4; D gene: -; clone size: few; J gene: TRBJ1-1; CDR3 DNA: TGTGCCAGCAGCAATGGGGCCAGGGCGAACACTGAAGCTTTCTTT; CDR3 protein: CASSNGARANTEAFF
V gene: TRBV7-6; D gene: -; clone size: once; J gene: TRBJ2-2; CDR3 DNA: TGTGCCAGCAGCCTAATTGCGGAGGGCCGAACCGGGGAGCTGTTTTTT; CDR3 protein: CASSLIAEGRTGELFF
V gene: TRBV28; D gene: -; clone size: -; J gene: TRBJ1-2; CDR3 DNA: TGTGCCAGCAGTTTATCCGCAGGGGTGGTTGGCTACACCTTC; CDR3 protein: CASSLSAGVVGYTF
V gene: TRBV7-9; D gene: TRBD1; clone size: -; J gene: TRBJ1-5; CDR3 DNA: TGTGCCAGCAGCACCGGCAGGGGGCCTTCGCATCAGCCCCAGCATTTT; CDR3 protein: CASSTGRGPSHQPQHF
V gene: TRBV5-1; D gene: TRBD1; clone size: -; J gene: TRBJ1-6; CDR3 DNA: TGCGCCAGCAGCTTACAGGGGGCAGAAAGCAATTCACCCCTCCACTTT; CDR3 protein: CASSLQGAESNSPLHF
V gene: TRBV5-4; D gene: TRBD1; clone size: -; J gene: TRBJ1-2; CDR3 DNA: TGTGCCAGCAGCCCCCTGGTCCGGACAGGGTTATCCACCTTC; CDR3 protein: CASSPLVRTGLSTF
V gene: TRBV12-5; D gene: -; clone size: -; J gene: TRBJ2-2; CDR3 DNA: TGTGCTAGTGGGGGCAGGATAAACACCGGGGAGCTGTTTTTT; CDR3 protein: CASGGRINTGELFF
V gene: TRBV7-2; D gene: -; clone size: -; J gene: TRBJ1-5; CDR3 DNA: TGTGCCAGCAGCTTAGGTCAGATTAGCAATCAGCCCCAGCATTTT; CDR3 protein: CASSLGQISNQPQHF
V gene: TRBV7-2; D gene: -; clone size: -; J gene: TRBJ2-5; CDR3 DNA: TGTGCCAGCAGCCAGGGGTCACCGAGAGAAGAGACCCAGTACTTC; CDR3 protein: CASSQGSPREETQYF
V gene: TRBV19; D gene: TRBD1; clone size: -; J gene: TRBJ1-4; CDR3 DNA: TGTGCCAGTACCCCCCTCCGAGGGACAGGGGCGACTAATGAAAAACTGTTTTTT; CDR3 protein: CASTPLRGTGATNEKLFF
V gene: TRBV5-1; D gene: -; clone size: -; J gene: TRBJ1-1; CDR3 DNA: TGCGCCAGCAGCCTCCTGGGGCCGAGCACTGAAGCTTTCTTT; CDR3 protein: CASSLLGPSTEAFF
V gene: TRBV2; D gene: -; clone size: once; J gene: TRBJ2-5; CDR3 DNA: TGTGCCAGCAGTGTGTACTCGGAAGAGACCCAGTACTTC; CDR3 protein: CASSVYSEETQYF
V gene: TRBV10-3; D gene: -; clone size: -; J gene: TRBJ2-1; CDR3 DNA: TGTGCCATCAGCACGTCAGGGGAGAATGAGCAGTTCTTC; CDR3 protein: CAISTSGENEQFF
V gene: TRBV29-1; D gene: -; clone size: -; J gene: TRBJ2-5; CDR3 DNA: TGCAGCGTTGTGGCGGGACCAGAGACCCAGTACTTC; CDR3 protein: CSVVAGPETQYF
V gene: TRBV25-1; D gene: -; clone size: -; J gene: TRBJ1-1; CDR3 DNA: TGTGCCAGCAGTGAAGGTCACAACCCTGAAGCTTTCTTT; CDR3 protein: CASSEGHNPEAFF
V gene: TRBV9; D gene: TRBD1; clone size: -; J gene: TRBJ1-3; CDR3 DNA: TGTGCCAGCAGCCCGCGCTCCCGAGACAGGGGGATTGGAACCATATATTTT; CDR3 protein: CASSPRSRDRGIGTIYF